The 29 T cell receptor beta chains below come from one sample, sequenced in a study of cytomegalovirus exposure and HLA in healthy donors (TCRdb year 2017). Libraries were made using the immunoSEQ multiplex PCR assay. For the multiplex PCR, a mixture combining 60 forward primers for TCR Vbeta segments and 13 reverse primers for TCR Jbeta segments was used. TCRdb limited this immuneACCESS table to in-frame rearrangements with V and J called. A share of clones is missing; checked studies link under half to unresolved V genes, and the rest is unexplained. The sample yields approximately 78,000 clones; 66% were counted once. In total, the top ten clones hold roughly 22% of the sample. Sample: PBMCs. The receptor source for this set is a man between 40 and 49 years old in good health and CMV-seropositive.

CDR3: CAISGPAGGYTF. The CDR3 DNA follows: TGTGCCATCAGTGGCCCGGCGGGTGGCTACACCTTC. The chain recombines TRBV10-3 with TRBJ1-2; D call uncertain. The CDR3 is 12 residues long. Trimming took off 4 bases at V and 7 bases at J, with 10 bases between the two ends. Germline CDR1 and CDR2: ENHRY and SYGVKD.

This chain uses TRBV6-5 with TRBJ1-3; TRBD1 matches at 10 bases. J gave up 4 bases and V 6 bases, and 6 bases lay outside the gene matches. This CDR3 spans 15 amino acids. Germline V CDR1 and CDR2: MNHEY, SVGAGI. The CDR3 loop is CASRTGTGDGNTIYF. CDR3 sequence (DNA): TGTGCCAGCAGGACAGGGACAGGGGACGGAAACACCATATATTTT.

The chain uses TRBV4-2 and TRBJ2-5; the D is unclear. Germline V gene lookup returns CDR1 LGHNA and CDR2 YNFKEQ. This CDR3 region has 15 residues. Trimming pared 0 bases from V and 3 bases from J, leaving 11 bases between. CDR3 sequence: CASSQDARSEETQYF. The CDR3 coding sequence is TGTGCCAGCAGCCAAGACGCGAGATCCGAAGAGACCCAGTACTTC.

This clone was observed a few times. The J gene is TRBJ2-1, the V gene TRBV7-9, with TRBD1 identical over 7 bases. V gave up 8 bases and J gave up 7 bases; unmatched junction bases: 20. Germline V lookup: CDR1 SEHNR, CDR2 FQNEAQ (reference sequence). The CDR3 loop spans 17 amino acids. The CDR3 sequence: CASSDPNRGLSSNEQFF. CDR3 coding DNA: TGTGCCAGCTCCGACCCAAACAGGGGCCTCAGCTCTAATGAGCAGTTCTTC.

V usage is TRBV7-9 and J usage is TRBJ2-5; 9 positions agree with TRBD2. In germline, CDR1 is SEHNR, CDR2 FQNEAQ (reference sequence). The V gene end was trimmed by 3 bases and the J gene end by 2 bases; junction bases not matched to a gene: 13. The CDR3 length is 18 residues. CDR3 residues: CASSLRGWVSGGQETQYF. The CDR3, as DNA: TGTGCCAGCAGCTTGCGGGGGTGGGTTAGCGGGGGTCAAGAGACCCAGTACTTC.

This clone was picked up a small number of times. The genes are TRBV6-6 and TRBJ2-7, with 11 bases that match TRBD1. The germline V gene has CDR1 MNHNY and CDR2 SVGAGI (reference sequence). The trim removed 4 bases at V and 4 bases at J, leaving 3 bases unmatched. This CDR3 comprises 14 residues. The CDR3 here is CASSSGQGAYEQYF. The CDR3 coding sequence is TGTGCCAGCAGTTCTGGACAGGGGGCTTACGAGCAGTACTTC.

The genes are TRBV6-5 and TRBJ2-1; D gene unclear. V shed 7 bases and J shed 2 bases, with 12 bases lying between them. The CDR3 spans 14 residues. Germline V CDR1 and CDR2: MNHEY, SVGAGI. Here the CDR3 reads CASTRSAAYNEQFF. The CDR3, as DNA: TGTGCCAGCACCCGGAGCGCTGCCTACAATGAGCAGTTCTTC.

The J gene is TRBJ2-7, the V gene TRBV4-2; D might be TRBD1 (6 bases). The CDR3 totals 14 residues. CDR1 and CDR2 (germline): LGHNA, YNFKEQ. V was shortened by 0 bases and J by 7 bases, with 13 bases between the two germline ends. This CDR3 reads CASSQDMGTREQYF. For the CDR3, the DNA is TGTGCCAGCAGCCAAGATATGGGGACACGGGAGCAGTACTTC.

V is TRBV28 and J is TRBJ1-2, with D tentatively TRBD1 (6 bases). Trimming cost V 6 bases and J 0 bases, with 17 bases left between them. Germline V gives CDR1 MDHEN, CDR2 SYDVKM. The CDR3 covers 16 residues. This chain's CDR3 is CASSQGGGLANYGYTF. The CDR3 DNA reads TGTGCCAGCAGCCAAGGCGGGGGCTTAGCTAACTATGGCTACACCTTC.

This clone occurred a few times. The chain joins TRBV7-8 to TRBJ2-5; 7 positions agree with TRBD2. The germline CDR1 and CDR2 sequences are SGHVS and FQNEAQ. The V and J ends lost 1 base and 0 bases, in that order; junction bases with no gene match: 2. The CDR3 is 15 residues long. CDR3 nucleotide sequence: TGTGCCAGCAGCTTAGAGGCGGGGGACCAAGAGACCCAGTACTTC. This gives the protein CASSLEAGDQETQYF.

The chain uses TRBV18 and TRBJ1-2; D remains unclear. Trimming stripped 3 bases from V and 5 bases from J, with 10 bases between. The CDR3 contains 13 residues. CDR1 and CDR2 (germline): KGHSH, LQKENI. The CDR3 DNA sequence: TGTGCCAGCTCACCTGCAGTACGATATGGCTACACCTTC. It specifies CASSPAVRYGYTF. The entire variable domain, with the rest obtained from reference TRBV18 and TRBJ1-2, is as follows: NAGVMQNPRHLVRRRGQEARLRCSPMKGHSHVYWYRQLPEEGLKFMVYLQKENIIDESGMPKERFSAEFPKEGPSILRIQQVVRGDSAAYFCASSPAVRYGYTFGSGTRLTVV.

The CDR3 DNA follows: TGTGCAAGTCGCTTAGCGCCGGCGGGGGGTAGGAATGAGCAGTTCTTC. Translation gives CASRLAPAGGRNEQFF. The chain is built from TRBV12-2 and TRBJ2-1; the table calls TRBD2, which could not be checked here. TRBV12-2 is a pseudogene. The CDR3 has 16 residues.

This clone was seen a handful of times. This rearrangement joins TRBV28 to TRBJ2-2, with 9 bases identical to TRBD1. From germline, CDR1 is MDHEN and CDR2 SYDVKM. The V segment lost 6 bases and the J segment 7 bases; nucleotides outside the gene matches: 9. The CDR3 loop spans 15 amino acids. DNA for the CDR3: TGTGCCAGCAGGGGACAGGGTAAGAGGATCGGGGAGCTGTTTTTT. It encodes CASRGQGKRIGELFF.

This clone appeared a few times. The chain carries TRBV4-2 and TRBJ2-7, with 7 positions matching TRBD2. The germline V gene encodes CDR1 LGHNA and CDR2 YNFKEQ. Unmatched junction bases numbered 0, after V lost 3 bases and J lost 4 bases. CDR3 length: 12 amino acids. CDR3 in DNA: TGTGCCAGCAGCCAGGGGGGGTACGAGCAGTACTTC. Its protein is CASSQGGYEQYF.

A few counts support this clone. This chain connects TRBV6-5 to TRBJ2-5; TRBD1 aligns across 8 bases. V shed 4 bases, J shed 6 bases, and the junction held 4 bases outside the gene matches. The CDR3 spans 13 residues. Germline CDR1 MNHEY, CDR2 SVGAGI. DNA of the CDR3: TGTGCCAGCAGTTTCGACAGGGGACAGACCCAGTACTTC. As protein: CASSFDRGQTQYF.

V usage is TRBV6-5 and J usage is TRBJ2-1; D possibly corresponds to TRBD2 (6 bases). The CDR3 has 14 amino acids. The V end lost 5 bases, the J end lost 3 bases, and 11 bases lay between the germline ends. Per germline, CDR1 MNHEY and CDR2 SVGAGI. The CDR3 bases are TGTGCCAGCAGTACCCACGGGGGCTACAATGAGCAGTTCTTC. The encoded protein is CASSTHGGYNEQFF.

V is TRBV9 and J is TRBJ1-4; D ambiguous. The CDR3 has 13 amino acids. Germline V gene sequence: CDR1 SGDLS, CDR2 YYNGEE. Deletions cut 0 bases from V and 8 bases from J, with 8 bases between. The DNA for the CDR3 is TGTGCCAGCAGCGTAGACGGGGTCGAAAAACTGTTTTTT. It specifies CASSVDGVEKLFF.

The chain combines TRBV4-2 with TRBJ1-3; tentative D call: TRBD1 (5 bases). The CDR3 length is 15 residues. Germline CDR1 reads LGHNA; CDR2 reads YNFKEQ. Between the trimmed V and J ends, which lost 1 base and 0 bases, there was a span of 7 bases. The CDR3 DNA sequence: TGTGCCAGCAGCCAAGCGGGGGGCTCTGGAAACACCATATATTTT. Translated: CASSQAGGSGNTIYF.

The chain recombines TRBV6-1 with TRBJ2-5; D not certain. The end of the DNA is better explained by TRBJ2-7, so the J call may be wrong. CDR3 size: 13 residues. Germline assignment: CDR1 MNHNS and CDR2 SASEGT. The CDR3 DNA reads TGTGCCAGCAGCCACGACACACCCTACGAGCAGTACTTC. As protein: CASSHDTPYEQYF.

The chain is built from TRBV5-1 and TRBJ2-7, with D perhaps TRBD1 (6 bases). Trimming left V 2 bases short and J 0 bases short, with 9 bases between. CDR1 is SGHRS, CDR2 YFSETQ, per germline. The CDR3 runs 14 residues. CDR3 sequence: CASSFGQSSYEQYF. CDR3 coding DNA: TGCGCCAGCAGCTTCGGACAGAGCTCCTACGAGCAGTACTTC.

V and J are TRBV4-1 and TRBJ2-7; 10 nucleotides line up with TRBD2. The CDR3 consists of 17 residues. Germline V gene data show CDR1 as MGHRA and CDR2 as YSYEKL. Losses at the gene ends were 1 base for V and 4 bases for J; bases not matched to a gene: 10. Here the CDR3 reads CASSQVDVAGGTYEQYF. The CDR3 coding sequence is TGCGCCAGCAGCCAAGTCGATGTAGCGGGGGGAACATACGAGCAGTACTTC.

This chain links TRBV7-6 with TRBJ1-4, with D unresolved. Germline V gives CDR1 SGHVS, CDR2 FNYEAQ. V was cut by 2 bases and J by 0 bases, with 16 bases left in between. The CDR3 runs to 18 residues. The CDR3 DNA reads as TGTGCCAGCAGCTTAAGCCCCGGCGGCACCTCAACTAATGAAAAACTGTTTTTT. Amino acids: CASSLSPGGTSTNEKLFF. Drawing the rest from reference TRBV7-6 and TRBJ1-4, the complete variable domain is GAGVSQSPRYKVTKRGQDVALRCDPISGHVSLYWYRQALGQGPEFLTYFNYEAQQDKSGLPNDRFSAERPEGSISTLTIQRTEQRDSAMYRCASSLSPGGTSTNEKLFFGSGTQLSVL.

The CDR3 is CASLAYEKLFF. The DNA of the CDR3 is TGTGCCAGCTTAGCTTATGAAAAACTGTTTTTT. The chain carries TRBV2 and TRBJ1-4; D is unclear. CDR3 length: 11 residues. Germline V gene data show CDR1 as SNHLY and CDR2 as FYNNEI. Trimming removed 8 bases at V and 6 bases at J, with 7 bases between.

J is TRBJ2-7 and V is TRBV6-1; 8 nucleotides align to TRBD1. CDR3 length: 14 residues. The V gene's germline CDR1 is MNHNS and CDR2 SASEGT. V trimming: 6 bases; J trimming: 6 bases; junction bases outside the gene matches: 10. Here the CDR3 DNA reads TGTGCCAGCAGGGGCACAGGGGGACTTGCCGAGCAGTACTTC. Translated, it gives CASRGTGGLAEQYF.

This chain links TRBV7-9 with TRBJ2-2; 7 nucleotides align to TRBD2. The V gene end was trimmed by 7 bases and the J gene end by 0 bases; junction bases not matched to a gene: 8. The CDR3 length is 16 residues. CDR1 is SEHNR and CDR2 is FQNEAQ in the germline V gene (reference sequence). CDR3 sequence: CASIPGGVANTGELFF. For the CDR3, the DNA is TGTGCCAGCATCCCGGGGGGTGTCGCGAACACCGGGGAGCTGTTTTTT. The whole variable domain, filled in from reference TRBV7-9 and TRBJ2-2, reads DTGVSQNPRHKITKRGQNVTFRCDPISEHNRLYWYRQTLGQGPEFLTYFQNEAQLEKSRLLSDRFSAERPKGSFSTLEIQRTEQGDSAMYLCASIPGGVANTGELFFGEGSRLTVL.

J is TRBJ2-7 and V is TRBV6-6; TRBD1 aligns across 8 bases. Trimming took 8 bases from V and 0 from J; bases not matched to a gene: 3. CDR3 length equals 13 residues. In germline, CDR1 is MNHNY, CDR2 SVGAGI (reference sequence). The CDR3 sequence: CASRDRSSYEQYF. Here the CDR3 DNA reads TGTGCCAGCCGGGACAGGAGCTCCTACGAGCAGTACTTC.

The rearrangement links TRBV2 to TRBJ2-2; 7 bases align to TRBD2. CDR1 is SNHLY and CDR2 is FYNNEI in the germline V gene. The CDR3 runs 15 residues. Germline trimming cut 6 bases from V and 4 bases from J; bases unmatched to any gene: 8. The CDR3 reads CASRGGMLRTGELFF. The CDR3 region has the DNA TGTGCCAGCAGGGGAGGGATGTTACGCACCGGGGAGCTGTTTTTT.

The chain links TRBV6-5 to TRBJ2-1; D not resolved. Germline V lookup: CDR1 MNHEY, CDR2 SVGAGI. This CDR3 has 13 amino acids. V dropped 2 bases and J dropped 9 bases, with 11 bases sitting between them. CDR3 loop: CASSYASWSEQFF. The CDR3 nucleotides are TGTGCCAGCAGTTACGCATCTTGGAGTGAGCAGTTCTTC.

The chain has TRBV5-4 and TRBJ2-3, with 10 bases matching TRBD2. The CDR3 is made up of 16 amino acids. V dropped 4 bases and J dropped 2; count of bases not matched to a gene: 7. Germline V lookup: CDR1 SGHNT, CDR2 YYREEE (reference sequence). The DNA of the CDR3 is TGTGCCAGCAGCCTTAGCGGGGGGACCTCCACAGATACGCAGTATTTT. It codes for CASSLSGGTSTDTQYF. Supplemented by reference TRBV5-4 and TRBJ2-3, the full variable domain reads ETGVTQSPTHLIKTRGQQVTLRCSSQSGHNTVSWYQQALGQGPQFIFQYYREEENGRGNFPPRFSGLQFPNYSSELNVNALELDDSALYLCASSLSGGTSTDTQYFGPGTRLTVL.